This TCR beta chain was identified during a study of T cell repertoires in aging, cancer and after chemotherapy (dated by TCRdb to between 2018 and 2021). Notes on the research overall: Donors spanned six age groups from 30 or younger to 70 or older, with at least three individuals per group. In the hematological group, the paired samples taken before and after chemotherapy came from chronic lymphocytic leukemia patients who were treated with regimens based on fludarabine or bendamustine. The full dataset contained some 8.7 million TCR reads. The study profiled peripheral blood TCR beta repertoires from healthy donors and cancer patients to examine immunoaging and T cell reconstitution after chemotherapy. Alongside around 97 healthy donors serving as a reference group, the cohort included some 210 cancer patients, of whom roughly 92 had hematological cancers and about 130 had solid cancers. Paper-wide results and their limitations: Significantly lower blood TCR diversity and higher clonality were observed in untreated patients with hematological or solid cancers than in age-matched healthy donors. According to the authors, the repertoire data do not allow conclusions to be drawn about immunological memory after chemotherapy. In healthy donors, the decline in TCR diversity with age was mainly due to loss of richness, whereas in cancer patients loss of evenness also played a role. Lymphoid organ infiltration was present in the hematological cancer patients, and this infiltration may itself impair thymic emigration or the expansion of peripheral T cells. Median generation probability increased over the chemotherapy interval in both cancer cohorts, suggesting repertoire reconstitution through rebound thymic output.

Turning to this clonotype: Its cognate antigen has yet to be identified. No qualities accompany the bases; no much larger clone lies one base away.

CDR1 and CDR2 were assigned from the germline V gene as ENHRY and SYGVKD. V loses 7 bases of germline sequence and J loses 5 bases, and the interval between the two ends is 17 bases. The CDR3, cysteine through phenylalanine, is 14 amino acids long. The only DNA kept is the CDR3, 42 bases in frame from the first base. Rearranged TRB sequences spanning V, D and J segments were amplified in a multiplex touch-down PCR with a mixed TRB-A/B primer pool. Illumina adapters and sample indices were attached to the amplicons through two consecutive PCR reactions run with Phusion HS II polymerase. Amplicons were gel-purified with the NucleoSpin Gel and PCR Clean-up kit, then checked with Qubit and an Agilent 2100 Bioanalyzer. Sequencing of libraries was carried out on an Illumina MiSeq in 600-cycle, single-indexed, paired-end runs. Concerning the study's data processing: MiXCR versions 2.12 and 3.0.5 were used to process the TRB sequences. Each unique CDR3 nucleotide sequence was treated as one clone, and only productive sequences with two or more reads were kept. Repertoire metrics included Shannon diversity, evenness, clonality (one minus evenness), and alpha-parameterized diversity profiles from alpha 0 to 5. The IGoR algorithm was used to calculate generation probabilities for clones in the paired samples taken before and after chemotherapy. The raw public data were reprocessed by TCRdb itself: fastp quality trimming at Q25, MiXCR clonotype calling, in-frame beta chains only. CDR3 protein duplicates are merged, each entry listing the most common genes and DNA. These V and J calls originate from TCRdb's pipeline instead of the authors' own analysis. The sample table lists just over 4,500 distinct CDR3 sequences, 20% to 25% of them with a count of one. Of the sample, about 15% falls within the top ten clones.

Genomic DNA extracted from peripheral blood, rather than sorted cells or RNA, was used as the source for amplification of TCR beta rearrangements. The sequence was obtained from a human donor with a blood cancer. The chain uses TRBV10-3 and TRBJ1-1; perhaps TRBD1 is the D gene, with 5 bases matching. The sample taken for sequencing was blood. This receptor has the CDR3 CAIKDLGRGTEAFF. The DNA is TGTGCCATCAAAGACCTGGGTAGGGGAACTGAAGCTTTCTTT.